The TCR beta chain under discussion was sequenced for a study of OX40 agonist ivuxolimab in advanced cancers. At the level of the study: The group had a mean age of 60 years, ranged from roughly 20 to 79, and was just under 85% male. Study conclusions and caveats: Among the lowest peripheral clonal expansion occurred in 0.1-3.0 mg/kg partial responders. Expanded peripheral T cell antigen specificity was not determined.

Libraries were prepared by immunoSEQ multiplex PCR; TCRdb keeps only in-frame clonotypes and omits some of them. Among 17,000 or so clones listed, about nine tenths were seen once. Of note for this clone: Its antigen is still unknown.

Autoimmune disease history or systemic immunosuppression led to patients being barred. The TCR sequence derives from an adult with an advanced solid tumor such as melanoma, head and neck, liver or kidney cancer. The input for sequencing was CD4+ or CD8+ T cells sorted from blood, taken in a trial of the OX40 agonist ivuxolimab.

CDR3 sequence (DNA): TGCGCCAGCAGCCCCCTGGAGGGGTCCTACAATGAGCAGTTCTTC. Translation gives CASSPLEGSYNEQFF. The chain carries TRBV5-1 and TRBJ2-1, with D possibly matching TRBD2 (6 bases). The CDR3 has 15 residues. V was clipped by 4 bases and J by 1 base, with 12 bases between them. In germline, CDR1 is SGHRS, CDR2 YFSETQ.